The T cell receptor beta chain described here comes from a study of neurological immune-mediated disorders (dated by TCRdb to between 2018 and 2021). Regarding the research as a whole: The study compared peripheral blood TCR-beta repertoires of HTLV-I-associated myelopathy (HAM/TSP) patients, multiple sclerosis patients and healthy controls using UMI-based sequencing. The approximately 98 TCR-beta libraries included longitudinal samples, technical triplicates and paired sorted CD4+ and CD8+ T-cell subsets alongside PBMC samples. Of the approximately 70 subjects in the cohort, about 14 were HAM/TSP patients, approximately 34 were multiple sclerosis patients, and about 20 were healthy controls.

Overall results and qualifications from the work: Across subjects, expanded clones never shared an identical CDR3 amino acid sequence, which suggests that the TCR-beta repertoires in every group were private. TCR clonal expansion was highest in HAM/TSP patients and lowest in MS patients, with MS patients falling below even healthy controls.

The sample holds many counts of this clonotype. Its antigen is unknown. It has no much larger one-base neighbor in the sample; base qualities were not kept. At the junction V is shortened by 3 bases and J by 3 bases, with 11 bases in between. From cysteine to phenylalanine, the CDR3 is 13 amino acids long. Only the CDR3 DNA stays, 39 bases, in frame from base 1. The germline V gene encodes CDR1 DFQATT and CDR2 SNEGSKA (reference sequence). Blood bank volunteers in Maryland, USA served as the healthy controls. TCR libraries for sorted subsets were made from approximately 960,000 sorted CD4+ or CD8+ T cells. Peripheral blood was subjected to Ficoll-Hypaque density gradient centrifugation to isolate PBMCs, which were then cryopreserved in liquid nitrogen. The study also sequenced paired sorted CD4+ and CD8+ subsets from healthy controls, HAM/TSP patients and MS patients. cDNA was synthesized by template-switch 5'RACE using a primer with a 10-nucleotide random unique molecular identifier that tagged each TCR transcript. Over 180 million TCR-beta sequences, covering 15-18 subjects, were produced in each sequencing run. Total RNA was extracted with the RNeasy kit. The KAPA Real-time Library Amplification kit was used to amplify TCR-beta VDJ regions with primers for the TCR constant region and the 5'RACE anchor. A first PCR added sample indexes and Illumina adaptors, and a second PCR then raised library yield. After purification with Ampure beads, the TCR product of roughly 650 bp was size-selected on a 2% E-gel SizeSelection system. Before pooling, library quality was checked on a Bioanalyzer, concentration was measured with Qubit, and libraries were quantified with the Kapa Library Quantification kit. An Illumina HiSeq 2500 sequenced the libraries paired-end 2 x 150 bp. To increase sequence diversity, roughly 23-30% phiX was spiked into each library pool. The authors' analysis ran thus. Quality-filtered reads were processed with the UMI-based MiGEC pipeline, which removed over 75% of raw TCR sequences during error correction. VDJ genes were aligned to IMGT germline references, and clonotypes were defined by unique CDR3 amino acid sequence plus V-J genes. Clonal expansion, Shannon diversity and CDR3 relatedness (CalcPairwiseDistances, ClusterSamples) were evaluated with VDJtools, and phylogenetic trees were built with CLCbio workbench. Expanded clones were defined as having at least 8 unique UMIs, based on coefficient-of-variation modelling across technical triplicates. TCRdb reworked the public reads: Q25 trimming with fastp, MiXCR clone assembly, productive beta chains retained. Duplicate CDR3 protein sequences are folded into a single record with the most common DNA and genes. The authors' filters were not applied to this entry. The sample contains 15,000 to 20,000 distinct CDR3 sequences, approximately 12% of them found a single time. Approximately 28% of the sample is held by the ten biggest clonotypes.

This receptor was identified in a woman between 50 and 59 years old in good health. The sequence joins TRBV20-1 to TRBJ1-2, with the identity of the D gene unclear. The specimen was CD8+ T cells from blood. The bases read TGCAGTGCTAGTTTAGGGCGCTACTATGGCTACACCTTC. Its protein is CSASLGRYYGYTF.